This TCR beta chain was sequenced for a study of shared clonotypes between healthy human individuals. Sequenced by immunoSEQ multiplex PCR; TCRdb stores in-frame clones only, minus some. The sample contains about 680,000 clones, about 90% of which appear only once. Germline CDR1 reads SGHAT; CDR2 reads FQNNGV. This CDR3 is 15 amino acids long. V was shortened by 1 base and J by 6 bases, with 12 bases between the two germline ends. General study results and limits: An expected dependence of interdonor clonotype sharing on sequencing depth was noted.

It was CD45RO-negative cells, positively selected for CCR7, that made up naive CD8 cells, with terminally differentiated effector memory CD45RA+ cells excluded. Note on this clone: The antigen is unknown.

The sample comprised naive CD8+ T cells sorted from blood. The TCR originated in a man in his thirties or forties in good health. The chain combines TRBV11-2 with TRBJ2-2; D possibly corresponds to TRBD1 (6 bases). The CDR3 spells CASSLGTAVSGELFF. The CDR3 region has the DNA TGTGCCAGCAGCTTAGGGACAGCGGTGTCCGGGGAGCTGTTTTTT.